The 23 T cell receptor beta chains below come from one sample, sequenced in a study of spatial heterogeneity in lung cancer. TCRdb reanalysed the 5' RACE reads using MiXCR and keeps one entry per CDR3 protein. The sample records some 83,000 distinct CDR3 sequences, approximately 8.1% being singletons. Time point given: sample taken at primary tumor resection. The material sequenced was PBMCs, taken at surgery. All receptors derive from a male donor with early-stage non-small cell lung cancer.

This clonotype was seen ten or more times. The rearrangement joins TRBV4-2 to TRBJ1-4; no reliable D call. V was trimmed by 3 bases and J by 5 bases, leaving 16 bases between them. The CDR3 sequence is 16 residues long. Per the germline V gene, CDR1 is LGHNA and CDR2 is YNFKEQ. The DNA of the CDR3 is TGTGCCAGCAGCCAGATGGCCGGCACTCCAAATGAAAAACTGTTTTTT. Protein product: CASSQMAGTPNEKLFF.

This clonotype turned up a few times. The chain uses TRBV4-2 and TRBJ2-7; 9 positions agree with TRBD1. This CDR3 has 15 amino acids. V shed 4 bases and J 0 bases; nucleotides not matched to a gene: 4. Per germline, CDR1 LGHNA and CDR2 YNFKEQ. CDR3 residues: CASSRTGGSSYEQYF. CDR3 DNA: TGTGCCAGCAGCCGAACAGGGGGCTCCTCCTACGAGCAGTACTTC.

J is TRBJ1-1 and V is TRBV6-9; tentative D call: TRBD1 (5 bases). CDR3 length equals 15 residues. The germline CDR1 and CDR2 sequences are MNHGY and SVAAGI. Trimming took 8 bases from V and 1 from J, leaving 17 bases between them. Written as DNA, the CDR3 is TGTGCCAGCGGTGCTGTGGGGCGGACGAACACTGAAGCTTTCTTT. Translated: CASGAVGRTNTEAFF.

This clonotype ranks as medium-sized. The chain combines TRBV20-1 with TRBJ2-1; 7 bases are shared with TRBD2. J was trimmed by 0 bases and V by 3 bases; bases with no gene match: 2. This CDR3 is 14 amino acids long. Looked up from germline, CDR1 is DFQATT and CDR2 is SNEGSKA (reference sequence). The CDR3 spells CSASGGSSYNEQFF. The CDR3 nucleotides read TGCAGTGCTAGCGGGGGGAGCTCCTACAATGAGCAGTTCTTC.

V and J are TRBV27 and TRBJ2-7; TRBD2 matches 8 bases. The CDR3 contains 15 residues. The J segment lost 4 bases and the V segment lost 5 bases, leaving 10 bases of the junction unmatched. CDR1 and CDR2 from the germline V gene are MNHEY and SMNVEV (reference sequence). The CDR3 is CASSPRGAGGYEQYF. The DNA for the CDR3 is TGTGCCAGCAGTCCTCGGGGGGCGGGAGGTTACGAGCAGTACTTC.

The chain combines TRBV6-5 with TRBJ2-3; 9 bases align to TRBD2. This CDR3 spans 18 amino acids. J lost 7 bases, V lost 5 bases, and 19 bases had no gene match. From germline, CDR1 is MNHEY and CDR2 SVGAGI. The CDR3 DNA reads TGTGCCAGCAGTCCTACTCGTGCGGGAGGGCCTGAGATGAATACGCAGTATTTT. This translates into CASSPTRAGGPEMNTQYF.

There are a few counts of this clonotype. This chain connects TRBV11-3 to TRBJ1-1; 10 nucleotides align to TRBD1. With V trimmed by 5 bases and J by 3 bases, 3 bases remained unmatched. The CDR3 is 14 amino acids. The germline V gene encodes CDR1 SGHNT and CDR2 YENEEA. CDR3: CASSTGQGDTEAFF. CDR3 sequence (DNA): TGTGCCAGCAGCACAGGACAGGGGGACACTGAAGCTTTCTTT.

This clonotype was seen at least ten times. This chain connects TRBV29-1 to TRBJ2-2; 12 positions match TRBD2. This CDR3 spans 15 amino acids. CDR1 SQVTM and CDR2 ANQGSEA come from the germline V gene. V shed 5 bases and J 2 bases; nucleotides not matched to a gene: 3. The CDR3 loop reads CSVRTSGINTGELFF. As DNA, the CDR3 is TGCAGCGTTCGGACTAGCGGGATAAACACCGGGGAGCTGTTTTTT.

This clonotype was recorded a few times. CDR3 in amino acids: CASTEPPGAEAFF. The DNA for the CDR3 is TGTGCCAGCACCGAGCCGCCGGGCGCTGAAGCTTTCTTT. This sequence joins TRBV3-1 and TRBJ1-1; D gene uncertain. Trimming stripped 7 bases from V and 6 bases from J, with 15 bases between. Per germline, CDR1 LGHDT and CDR2 YNNKEL (reference sequence). CDR3 length: 13 residues.

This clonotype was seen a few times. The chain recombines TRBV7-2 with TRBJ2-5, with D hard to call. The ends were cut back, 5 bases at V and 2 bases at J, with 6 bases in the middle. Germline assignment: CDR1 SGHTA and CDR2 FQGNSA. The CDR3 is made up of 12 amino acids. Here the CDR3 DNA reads TGTGCCAGCAGCCATAATCAAGAGACCCAGTACTTC. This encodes CASSHNQETQYF.

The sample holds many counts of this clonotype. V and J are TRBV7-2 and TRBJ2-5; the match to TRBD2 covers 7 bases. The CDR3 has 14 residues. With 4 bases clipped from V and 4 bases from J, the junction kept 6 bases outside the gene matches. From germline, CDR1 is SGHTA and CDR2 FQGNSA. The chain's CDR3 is CASSSREFRETQYF. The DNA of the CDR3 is TGTGCCAGCAGCTCGCGGGAGTTCCGAGAGACCCAGTACTTC.

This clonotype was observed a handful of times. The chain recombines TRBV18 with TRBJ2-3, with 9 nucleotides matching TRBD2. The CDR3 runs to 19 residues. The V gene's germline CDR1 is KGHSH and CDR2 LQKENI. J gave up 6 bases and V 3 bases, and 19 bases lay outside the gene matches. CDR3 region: CASSPTPLIAGEPVDTQYF. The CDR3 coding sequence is TGTGCCAGCTCACCCACCCCCCTCATAGCGGGAGAGCCCGTTGATACGCAGTATTTT.

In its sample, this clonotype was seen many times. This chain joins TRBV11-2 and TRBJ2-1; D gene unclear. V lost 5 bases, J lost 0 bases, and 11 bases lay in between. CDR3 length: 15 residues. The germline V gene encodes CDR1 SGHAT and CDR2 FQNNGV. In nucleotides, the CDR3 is TGTGCCAGCAGCCGGGTCTCTAGCTCCTACAATGAGCAGTTCTTC. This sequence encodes CASSRVSSSYNEQFF.

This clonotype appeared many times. CDR3 sequence (DNA): TGTGCCAGCAGCTTTATCAGTAATGAGCAGTTCTTC. This gives the protein CASSFISNEQFF. The chain uses TRBV5-5 and TRBJ2-1, with D hard to call. The length of the CDR3 is 12 residues. Germline assignment: CDR1 SGHKS and CDR2 YYEKEE (reference sequence). Trimming pared 2 bases from V and 7 bases from J, leaving 7 bases between.

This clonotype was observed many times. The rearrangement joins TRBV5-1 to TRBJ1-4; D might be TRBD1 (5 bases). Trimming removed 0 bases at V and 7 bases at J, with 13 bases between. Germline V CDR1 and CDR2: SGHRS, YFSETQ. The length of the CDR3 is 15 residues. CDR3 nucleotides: TGCGCCAGCAGCTTGGAAGCGGGGCGCGGTGAAAAACTGTTTTTT. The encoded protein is CASSLEAGRGEKLFF.

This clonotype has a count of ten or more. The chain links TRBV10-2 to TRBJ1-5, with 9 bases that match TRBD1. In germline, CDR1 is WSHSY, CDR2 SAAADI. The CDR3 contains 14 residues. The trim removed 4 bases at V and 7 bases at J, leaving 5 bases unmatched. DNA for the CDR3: TGCGCCAGCAGTGCCGGGACAGGGTACCAGCCCCAGCATTTT. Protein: CASSAGTGYQPQHF.

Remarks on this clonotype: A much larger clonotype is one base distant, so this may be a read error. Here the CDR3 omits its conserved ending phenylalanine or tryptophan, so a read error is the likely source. The CDR3 DNA sequence: TGTGCCACCAGCACAGCCGGGGGCCGCCAGCCCCAGCATCTT. Translating gives CATSTAGGRQPQHL. V usage is TRBV15 and J usage is TRBJ1-5; weak D call: TRBD1 (6 bases). Germline-derived CDR1 and CDR2 are LNHNV and YYDKDF (reference sequence). Trimming pared 4 bases from V and 7 bases from J, leaving 14 bases between. There are 14 residues in the CDR3.

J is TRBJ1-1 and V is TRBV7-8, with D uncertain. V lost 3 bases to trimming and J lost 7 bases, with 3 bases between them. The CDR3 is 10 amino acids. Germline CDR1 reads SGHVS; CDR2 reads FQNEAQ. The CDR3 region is CASSFNEAFF. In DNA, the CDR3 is TGTGCCAGCAGCTTCAATGAAGCTTTCTTT.

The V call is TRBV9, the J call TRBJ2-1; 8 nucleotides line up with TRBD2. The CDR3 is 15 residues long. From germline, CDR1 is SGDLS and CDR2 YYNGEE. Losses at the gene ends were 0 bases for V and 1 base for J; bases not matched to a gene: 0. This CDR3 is CASSVGGRSYNEQFF. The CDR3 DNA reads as TGTGCCAGCAGCGTAGGCGGGAGGTCCTACAATGAGCAGTTCTTC.

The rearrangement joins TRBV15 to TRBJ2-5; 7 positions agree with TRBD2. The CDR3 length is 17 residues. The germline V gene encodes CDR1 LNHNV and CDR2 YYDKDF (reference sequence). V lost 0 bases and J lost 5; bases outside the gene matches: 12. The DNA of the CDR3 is TGTGCCACCAGCAGAGAGGGGGGAACTAGCGCTAGGGAGACCCAGTACTTC. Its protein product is CATSREGGTSARETQYF.

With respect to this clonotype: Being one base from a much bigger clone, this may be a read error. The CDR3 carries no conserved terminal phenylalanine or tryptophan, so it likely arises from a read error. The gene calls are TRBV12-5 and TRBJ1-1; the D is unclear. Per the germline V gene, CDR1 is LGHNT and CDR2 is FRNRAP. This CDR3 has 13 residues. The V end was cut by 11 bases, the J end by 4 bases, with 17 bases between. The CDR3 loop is CAGQGRAPTEAFL. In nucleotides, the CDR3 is TGTGCTGGGCAAGGACGGGCTCCCACTGAAGCTTTCTTA.

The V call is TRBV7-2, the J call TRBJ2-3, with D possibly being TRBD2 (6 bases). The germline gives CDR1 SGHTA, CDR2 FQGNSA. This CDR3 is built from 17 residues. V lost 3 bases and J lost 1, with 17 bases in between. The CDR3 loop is CASSFDTRRAGTDTQYF. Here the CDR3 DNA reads TGTGCCAGCAGCTTCGACACTCGGAGGGCCGGCACAGATACGCAGTATTTT.

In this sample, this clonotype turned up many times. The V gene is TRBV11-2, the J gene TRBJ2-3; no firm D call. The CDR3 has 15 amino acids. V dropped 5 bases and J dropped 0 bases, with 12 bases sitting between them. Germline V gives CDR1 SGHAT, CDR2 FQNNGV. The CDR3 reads CASSPGRPSTDTQYF. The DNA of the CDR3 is TGTGCCAGCAGCCCTGGACGGCCAAGCACAGATACGCAGTATTTT.